The 25 T cell receptor beta chains presented below share a single source sample, sequenced in a study of T cell responses to AZD1222 COVID-19 vaccine (dated by TCRdb to the early 2020s). Explained via the paper, the time point label denotes: about 28 days (+/-7) after the second vaccine dose. Libraries were prepared through the immunoSEQ multiplex PCR assay. The clones in this table, taken by TCRdb from immuneACCESS, are in-frame only. Not every clone is retained; where verified, under half of the shortfall comes from an unresolved V gene, and the cause of the rest is unknown. The sample table contains 180,000 or so clones; only one count was recorded for roughly 90% of them. About 1.8% of the sample lies in the top ten. The sample here was peripheral blood, taken 28 days after the second AZD1222 dose. The receptors here all came from an adult who received the AZD1222 COVID-19 vaccine.

The rearrangement joins TRBV5-6 to TRBJ2-2; D unclear. The CDR3 runs to 12 residues. Trimming removed 1 base at V and 7 bases at J, with 5 bases between. Germline V gene lookup returns CDR1 SGHDT and CDR2 YYEEEE. CDR3 bases: TGTGCCAGCAGCTTGTTATTCGGGGAGCTGTTTTTT. Amino acid sequence: CASSLLFGELFF. Combining the CDR3 with reference TRBV5-6 and TRBJ2-2 gives the whole variable domain DAGVTQSPTHLIKTRGQQVTLRCSPKSGHDTVSWYQQALGQGPQFIFQYYEEEERQRGNFPDRFSGHQFPNYSSELNVNALLLGDSALYLCASSLLFGELFFGEGSRLTVL.

The chain employs TRBV24-1 and TRBJ1-2, with 9 bases fitting TRBD1. This CDR3 region has 15 residues. CDR1 KGHDR and CDR2 SFDVKD come from the germline V gene. Unmatched junction bases numbered 10, after V lost 4 bases and J lost 8 bases. CDR3 nucleotide sequence: TGTGCCACCAGTGACGGAGGGACAGGGCGGGAAGGCTACACCTTC. Translation: CATSDGGTGREGYTF.

The chain has TRBV2 and TRBJ2-7; tentatively, D is TRBD1 or TRBD2 (6 bases each). The CDR3 consists of 13 residues. CDR1 is SNHLY, CDR2 FYNNEI, per germline. Between the trimmed V and J ends, which lost 5 bases and 3 bases, there was a span of 11 bases. CDR3 coding DNA: TGTGCCAGCAGTCCCAGGGGACTCTACGAGCAGTACTTC. Translating gives CASSPRGLYEQYF.

The CDR3 reads CASSIRTAGNQPQHF. The CDR3 DNA sequence: TGTGCCAGTAGTATTAGGACAGCGGGCAATCAGCCCCAGCATTTT. The V gene is TRBV19, the J gene TRBJ1-5, with D possibly TRBD1 on 6 matching bases. With 3 bases removed from V and 2 bases from J, the gap between germline ends came to 11 bases. This CDR3 comprises 15 residues. Germline CDR1 LNHDA, CDR2 SQIVND (reference sequence).

The chain recombines TRBV19 with TRBJ2-7; TRBD2 matches 9 bases. J lost 13 bases, V lost 6 bases, and 19 bases had no gene match. CDR3 length: 15 amino acids. Per germline, CDR1 LNHDA and CDR2 SQIVND (reference sequence). In nucleotides, the CDR3 is TGTGCCAGTAGGCTGACGGCGGGAGGGGCTCATGAGAAATACTTC. Translated: CASRLTAGGAHEKYF. The complete variable domain, with remaining parts taken from reference TRBV19 and TRBJ2-7, reads DGGITQSPKYLFRKEGQNVTLSCEQNLNHDAMYWYRQDPGQGLRLIYYSQIVNDFQKGDIAEGYSVSREKKESFPLTVTSAQKNPTAFYLCASRLTAGGAHEKYFGPGTRLTVT.

V gene TRBV28 combines with J gene TRBJ1-6; 7 bases are shared with TRBD1. In germline, CDR1 is MDHEN, CDR2 SYDVKM. The CDR3 is 16 residues long. V dropped 5 bases and J dropped 7; count of bases not matched to a gene: 11. As DNA, the CDR3 is TGTGCCAGCAGTCCCTTACACAGGGGTTCCAATTCACCCCTCCACTTT. Encoded protein: CASSPLHRGSNSPLHF.

The chain joins TRBV7-2 to TRBJ2-1, with D possibly matching TRBD2 (5 bases). The CDR3 length is 12 residues. Trimming pared 5 bases from V and 7 bases from J, leaving 9 bases between. In germline, CDR1 is SGHTA, CDR2 FQGNSA. The DNA of the CDR3 is TGTGCCAGCAGCGGACTTGTGAATGAGCAGTTCTTC. Translation gives CASSGLVNEQFF.

This chain joins TRBV24-1 and TRBJ2-3; D is unresolved. There are 17 residues in the CDR3. The V and J ends lost 2 bases and 2 bases respectively, with 16 bases between them. Germline CDR1 reads KGHDR; CDR2 reads SFDVKD. CDR3 DNA: TGTGCCACCAGTGATTCGGGCGGTTTGCATCACACAGATACGCAGTATTTT. This codes for CATSDSGGLHHTDTQYF.

Comments on this clone: The sample carries other DNA sequences with the same CDR3. V and J are TRBV30 and TRBJ1-5; D not resolved. In germline, CDR1 is GTSNPN, CDR2 SVGIG (reference sequence). The CDR3 extends over 13 amino acids. V lost 1 base, J lost 2 bases, and 6 bases lay in between. Here the CDR3 reads CAWSALGNQPQHF. CDR3 sequence (DNA): TGTGCCTGGAGTGCTTTGGGCAATCAGCCCCAGCATTTT.

The rearrangement links TRBV3-1 (or the pseudogene TRBV3-2) to TRBJ1-2; D uncertain. Germline values: CDR1 LGHDT, CDR2 YNNKEL (reference sequence). The ends were cut back, 3 bases at V and 2 bases at J, with 13 bases in the middle. CDR3 length: 15 residues. DNA for the CDR3: TGTGCCAGCAGCCACCAATTAGGCCCGAACTATGGCTACACCTTC. Amino acid sequence: CASSHQLGPNYGYTF.

Written as DNA, the CDR3 is TGTGCCAGCAGCGCCTTAAAGACCCAGTACTTC. This gives the protein CASSALKTQYF. This sequence joins TRBV9 and TRBJ2-5; the D is unclear. Germline CDR1 is SGDLS and CDR2 is YYNGEE. Trimming left V 3 bases short and J 6 bases short, with 6 bases between. The CDR3 runs to 11 residues.

This clone was recorded only once. The rearrangement links TRBV7-8 to TRBJ1-5; D gene unclear. V was cut by 2 bases and J by 2 bases, with 19 bases left in between. CDR1 SGHVS and CDR2 FQNEAQ come from the germline V gene. The CDR3 is 18 residues long. Written as DNA, the CDR3 is TGTGCCAGCAGCTTACTTCACAGCCTAGGGAGCCGCAATCAGCCCCAGCATTTT. Translating gives CASSLLHSLGSRNQPQHF. Filled out from reference TRBV7-8 and TRBJ1-5, the complete variable domain reads GAGVSQSPRYKVAKRGQDVALRCDPISGHVSLFWYQQALGQGPEFLTYFQNEAQLDKSGLPSDRFFAERPEGSVSTLKIQRTQQEDSAVYLCASSLLHSLGSRNQPQHFGDGTRLSIL.

This clone is a singleton in its sample. This chain uses TRBV6-5 with TRBJ1-4; D possibly corresponds to TRBD1 (5 bases). Germline V gene lookup returns CDR1 MNHEY and CDR2 SVGAGI. V gave up 6 bases and J gave up 6 bases, with 11 bases separating them. CDR3 size: 13 residues. In nucleotides, the CDR3 is TGTGCCAGCAGATATGGGGGTGATGAAAAACTGTTTTTT. It codes for CASRYGGDEKLFF.

The chain carries TRBV6-5 and TRBJ1-5; D perhaps matches TRBD1 (5 bases). The CDR3 length is 14 residues. The germline V gene encodes CDR1 MNHEY and CDR2 SVGAGI. Trimming removed 2 bases at V and 7 bases at J, with 12 bases between. CDR3 bases: TGTGCCAGCAGTTACAACCAGGGAGGACAGCCCCAGCATTTT. Its translation is CASSYNQGGQPQHF.

V usage is TRBV9 and J usage is TRBJ2-3, with D perhaps matching TRBD2 (6 bases). The V gene's germline CDR1 is SGDLS and CDR2 YYNGEE. The germline V and J ends were trimmed by 1 base and 0 bases, with 21 bases remaining between them. The CDR3 sequence is 19 residues long. The CDR3 loop is CASSVSPTSRFGSTDTQYF. DNA of the CDR3: TGTGCCAGCAGCGTATCCCCCACTAGCAGGTTTGGGAGCACAGATACGCAGTATTTT.

The chain has TRBV6-5 and TRBJ1-1; 7 bases match TRBD1. This CDR3 contains 13 residues. V was pared by 6 bases and J by 1 base, with 2 bases of the junction left unmatched. Germline V gene sequence: CDR1 MNHEY, CDR2 SVGAGI. The CDR3 sequence is CASRTGWNTEAFF. In nucleotides, the CDR3 is TGTGCCAGCAGGACAGGGTGGAACACTGAAGCTTTCTTT.

As regards this clone: Other DNA sequences in the sample encode the same CDR3. This rearrangement joins TRBV19 to TRBJ1-5, with a tentative D call TRBD1 (5 bases). Between the trimmed V and J ends, which lost 3 bases and 6 bases, there was a span of 9 bases. Per germline, CDR1 LNHDA and CDR2 SQIVND (reference sequence). CDR3 length: 13 amino acids. The CDR3 DNA follows: TGTGCCAGTAGTATCCAGGGAGGTCAGCCCCAGCATTTT. It is translated as CASSIQGGQPQHF.

The J gene is TRBJ1-5, the V gene TRBV7-9, with D perhaps matching TRBD1 (5 bases). From germline, CDR1 is SEHNR and CDR2 FQNEAQ (reference sequence). Trimming stripped 5 bases from V and 11 bases from J, with 13 bases between. The CDR3 length is 12 residues. The CDR3 is CASSPQGATQHF. CDR3 nucleotides: TGTGCCAGCAGCCCGCAGGGAGCGACCCAGCATTTT. Based on the CDR3 plus reference TRBV7-9 and TRBJ1-5, the full variable domain is DTGVSQNPRHKITKRGQNVTFRCDPISEHNRLYWYRQTLGQGPEFLTYFQNEAQLEKSRLLSDRFSAERPKGSFSTLEIQRTEQGDSAMYLCASSPQGATQHFGDGTRLSIL.

The J gene is TRBJ2-3, the V gene TRBV29-1; tentative D call: TRBD1 (6 bases). Looked up from germline, CDR1 is SQVTM and CDR2 is ANQGSEA. CDR3 size: 13 residues. The ends were cut back, 6 bases at V and 5 bases at J, with 15 bases in the middle. CDR3 loop: CSVVTGLKDTQYF. The CDR3 DNA reads TGCAGCGTAGTAACAGGGCTCAAAGATACGCAGTATTTT.

V usage is TRBV5-1 and J usage is TRBJ1-1; D is unresolved. This CDR3 is built from 12 residues. Germline values: CDR1 SGHRS, CDR2 YFSETQ. V gave up 3 bases and J gave up 1 base, with 4 bases separating them. The CDR3 is CASSSKNTEAFF. The CDR3 nucleotides are TGCGCCAGCAGCTCCAAGAACACTGAAGCTTTCTTT.

The chain has TRBV5-4 and TRBJ1-2; D not resolved. V lost 0 bases and J 0 bases, leaving 3 bases between the germline ends. Germline V gene data show CDR1 as SGHNT and CDR2 as YYREEE (reference sequence). The length of the CDR3 is 13 residues. The CDR3 region is CASSLDANYGYTF. CDR3 in DNA: TGTGCCAGCAGCTTGGATGCTAACTATGGCTACACCTTC. The full variable domain, rest sourced from reference TRBV5-4 and TRBJ1-2, is ETGVTQSPTHLIKTRGQQVTLRCSSQSGHNTVSWYQQALGQGPQFIFQYYREEENGRGNFPPRFSGLQFPNYSSELNVNALELDDSALYLCASSLDANYGYTFGSGTRLTVV.

This rearrangement joins TRBV7-2 to TRBJ2-7; the match to TRBD2 covers 10 bases. The J segment lost 9 bases and the V segment lost 2 bases, leaving 4 bases of the junction unmatched. The CDR3 spans 13 residues. CDR1 SGHTA and CDR2 FQGNSA come from the germline V gene. The CDR3 sequence: CASSLRLAGVQYF. CDR3 in DNA: TGTGCCAGCAGCTTAAGGCTAGCGGGGGTGCAGTACTTC.

The J gene is TRBJ1-5, the V gene TRBV10-2; D is uncertain. The V and J ends lost 2 bases and 7 bases respectively, with 9 bases between them. The length of the CDR3 is 13 residues. The germline CDR1 and CDR2 sequences are WSHSY and SAAADI. Here the CDR3 DNA reads TGCGCCAGCAGTGAGCGGGTGAACCAGCCCCAGCATTTT. Its protein product is CASSERVNQPQHF.

The chain joins TRBV7-9 to TRBJ2-5; tentatively, D is TRBD1 or TRBD2 (5 bases each). CDR1 is SEHNR and CDR2 is FQNEAQ in the germline V gene (reference sequence). The CDR3 consists of 15 residues. V lost 1 base to trimming and J lost 0 bases, with 9 bases between them. Here the CDR3 reads CASSLVWGYQETQYF. CDR3 sequence (DNA): TGTGCCAGCAGCTTAGTGTGGGGGTACCAAGAGACCCAGTACTTC. Supplemented by reference TRBV7-9 and TRBJ2-5, the full variable domain reads DTGVSQNPRHKITKRGQNVTFRCDPISEHNRLYWYRQTLGQGPEFLTYFQNEAQLEKSRLLSDRFSAERPKGSFSTLEIQRTEQGDSAMYLCASSLVWGYQETQYFGPGTRLLVL.

The gene calls are TRBV5-1 and TRBJ1-1; perhaps TRBD1 as D (5 bases). Trimming left V 1 base short and J 1 base short, with 17 bases between. This CDR3 contains 17 residues. The germline CDR1 and CDR2 sequences are SGHRS and YFSETQ. CDR3 region: CASSLRGGEGRNTEAFF. The CDR3 DNA reads TGCGCCAGCAGCTTGCGGGGAGGAGAGGGGCGGAACACTGAAGCTTTCTTT.